This T cell receptor (beta chain) derives from a study of CD8 T cells in Susac syndrome. Random hexamers served to reverse transcribe roughly 0.45 to 1 ug RNA. TCRdb analysed the immunoSEQ multiplex PCR reads with MiXCR anew, one entry per CDR3 protein. The profile shows more than 100,000 distinct CDR3 sequences, 65% to 90% of them singletons. This CDR3 is 15 amino acids long. In germline, CDR1 is LNHDA, CDR2 SQIVND (reference sequence). The germline V and J ends were trimmed by 1 base and 8 bases, with 16 bases remaining between them. Sample: CD8+ T cells from PBMCs. J is TRBJ2-3 and V is TRBV19, with D maybe TRBD1 (6 bases). This clonotype was obtained from a human donor with multiple sclerosis. The DNA of the CDR3 is TGTGCCAGTAGTATAGGGAACAGGGCCCGCCTTACGCAGTATTTT. Amino acid sequence: CASSIGNRARLTQYF.